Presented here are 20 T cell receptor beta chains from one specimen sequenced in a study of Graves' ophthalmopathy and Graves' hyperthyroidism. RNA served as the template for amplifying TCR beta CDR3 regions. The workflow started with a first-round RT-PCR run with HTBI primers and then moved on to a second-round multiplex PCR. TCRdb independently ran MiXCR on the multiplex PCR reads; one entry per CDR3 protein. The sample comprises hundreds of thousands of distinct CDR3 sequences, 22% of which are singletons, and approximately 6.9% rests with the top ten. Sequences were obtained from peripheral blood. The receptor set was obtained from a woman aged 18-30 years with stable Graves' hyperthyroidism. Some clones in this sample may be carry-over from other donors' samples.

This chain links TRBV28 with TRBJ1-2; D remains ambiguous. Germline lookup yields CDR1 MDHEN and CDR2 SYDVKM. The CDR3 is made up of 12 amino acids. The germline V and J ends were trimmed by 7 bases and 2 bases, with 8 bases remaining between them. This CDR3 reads CASMRGNYGYTF. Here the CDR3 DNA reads TGTGCCAGCATGCGCGGAAACTATGGCTACACCTTC.

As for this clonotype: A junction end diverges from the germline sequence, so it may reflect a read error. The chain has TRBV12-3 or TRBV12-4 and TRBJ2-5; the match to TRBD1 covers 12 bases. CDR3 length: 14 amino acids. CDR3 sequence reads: CASGGTGGREAQYF. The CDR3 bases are TGTGCCAGCGGGGGGACAGGGGGCAGAGAGGCCCAGTACTTC.

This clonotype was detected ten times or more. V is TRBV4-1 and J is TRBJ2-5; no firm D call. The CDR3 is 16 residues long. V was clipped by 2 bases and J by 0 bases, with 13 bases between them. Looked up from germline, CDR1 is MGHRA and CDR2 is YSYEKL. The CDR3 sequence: CASSQLAWVNQETQYF. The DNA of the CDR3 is TGCGCCAGCAGCCAATTAGCTTGGGTGAACCAAGAGACCCAGTACTTC.

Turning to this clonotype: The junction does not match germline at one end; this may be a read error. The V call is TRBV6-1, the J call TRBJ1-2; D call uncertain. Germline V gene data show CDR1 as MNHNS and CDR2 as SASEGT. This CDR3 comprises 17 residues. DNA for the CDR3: TGTACCAGCAGATCCGTGGGAGAGGTTTTAGCACTGCGTGGCTACACCTTC. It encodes CTSRSVGEVLALRGYTF.

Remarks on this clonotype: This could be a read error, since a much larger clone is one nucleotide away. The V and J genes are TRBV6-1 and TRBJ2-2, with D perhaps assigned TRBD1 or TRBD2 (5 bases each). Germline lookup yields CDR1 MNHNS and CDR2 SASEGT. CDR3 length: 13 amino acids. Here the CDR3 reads CASTSGNTGELVF. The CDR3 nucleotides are TGTGCCAGCACCTCAGGGAACACCGGGGAGCTGGTTTTT.

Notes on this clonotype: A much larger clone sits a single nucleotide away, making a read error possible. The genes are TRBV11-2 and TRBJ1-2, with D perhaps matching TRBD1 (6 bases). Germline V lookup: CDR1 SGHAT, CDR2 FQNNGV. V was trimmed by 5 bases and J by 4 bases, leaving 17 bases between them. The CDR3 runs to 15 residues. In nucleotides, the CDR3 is TGTGCCAGCAGCCGCGGGGGCCTTACTATCTATGGCTACACCTTC. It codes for CASSRGGLTIYGYTF.

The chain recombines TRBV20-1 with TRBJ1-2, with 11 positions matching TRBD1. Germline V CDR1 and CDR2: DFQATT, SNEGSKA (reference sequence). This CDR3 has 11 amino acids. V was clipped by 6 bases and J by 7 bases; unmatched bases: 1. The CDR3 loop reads CSAGQGGGYTF. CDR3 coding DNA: TGCAGTGCGGGACAGGGGGGTGGCTACACCTTC.

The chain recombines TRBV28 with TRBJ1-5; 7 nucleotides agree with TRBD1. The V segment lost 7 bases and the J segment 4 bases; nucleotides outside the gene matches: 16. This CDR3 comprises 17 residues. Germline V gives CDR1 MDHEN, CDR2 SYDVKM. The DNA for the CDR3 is TGTGCCAGCACCAAAGGGAAAGCCGGGACAGTGAATCAGCCCCAGCATTTT. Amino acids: CASTKGKAGTVNQPQHF.

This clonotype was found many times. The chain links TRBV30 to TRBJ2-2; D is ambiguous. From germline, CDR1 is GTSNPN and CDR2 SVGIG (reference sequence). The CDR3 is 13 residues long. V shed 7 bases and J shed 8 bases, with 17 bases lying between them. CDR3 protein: CASTMRREGELFF. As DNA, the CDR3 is TGTGCCTCTACCATGAGGCGAGAGGGGGAGCTGTTTTTT.

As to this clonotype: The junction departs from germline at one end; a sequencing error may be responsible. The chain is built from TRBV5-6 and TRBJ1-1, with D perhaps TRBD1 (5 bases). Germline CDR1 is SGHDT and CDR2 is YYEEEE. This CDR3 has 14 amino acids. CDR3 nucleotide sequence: TGTGCCAGCAGATTGGGGGAGCTGAACACTGAAGCTTTCTTT. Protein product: CASRLGELNTEAFF.

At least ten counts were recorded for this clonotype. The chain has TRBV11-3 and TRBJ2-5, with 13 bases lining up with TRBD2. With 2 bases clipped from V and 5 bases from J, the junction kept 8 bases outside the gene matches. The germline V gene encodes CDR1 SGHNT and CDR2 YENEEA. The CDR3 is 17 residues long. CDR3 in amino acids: CASSLLVTSGGTETQYF. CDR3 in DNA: TGTGCCAGCAGCTTATTGGTGACTAGCGGGGGGACGGAGACCCAGTACTTC.

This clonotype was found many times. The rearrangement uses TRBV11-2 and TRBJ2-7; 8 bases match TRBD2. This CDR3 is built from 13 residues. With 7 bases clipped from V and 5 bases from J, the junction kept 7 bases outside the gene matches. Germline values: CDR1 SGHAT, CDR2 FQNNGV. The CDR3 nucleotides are TGTGCCAGCACCTCGCGGGGGGTCAACGAGCAGTACTTC. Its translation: CASTSRGVNEQYF.

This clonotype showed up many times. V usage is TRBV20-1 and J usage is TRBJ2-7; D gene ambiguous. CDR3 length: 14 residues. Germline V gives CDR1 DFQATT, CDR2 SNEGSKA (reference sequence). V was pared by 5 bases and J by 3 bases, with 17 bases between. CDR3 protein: CSAPYRPGLYEQYF. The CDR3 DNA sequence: TGCAGTGCTCCTTACCGTCCTGGCCTCTACGAGCAGTACTTC.

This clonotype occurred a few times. The CDR3 sequence is CASKGPSLYEQYF. The CDR3 nucleotides are TGTGCCAGCAAGGGTCCGTCCCTTTACGAGCAGTACTTC. This sequence joins TRBV11-2 and TRBJ2-7; D is uncertain. V was cut by 7 bases and J by 4 bases, with 14 bases left in between. CDR3 length: 13 amino acids. The germline gives CDR1 SGHAT, CDR2 FQNNGV.

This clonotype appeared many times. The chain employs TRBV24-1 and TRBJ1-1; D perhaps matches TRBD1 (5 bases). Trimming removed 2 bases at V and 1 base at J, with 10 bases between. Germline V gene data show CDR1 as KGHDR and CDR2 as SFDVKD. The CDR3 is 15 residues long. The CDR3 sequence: CATSDSAGPNTEAFF. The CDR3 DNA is TGTGCCACCAGTGATTCTGCAGGGCCGAACACTGAAGCTTTCTTT.

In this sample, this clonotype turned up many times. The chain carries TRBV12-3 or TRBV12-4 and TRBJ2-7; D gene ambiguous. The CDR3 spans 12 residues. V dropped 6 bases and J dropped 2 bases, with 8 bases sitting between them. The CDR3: CASSPLTYEQYF. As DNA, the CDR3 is TGTGCCAGCAGCCCTTTGACCTACGAGCAGTACTTC.

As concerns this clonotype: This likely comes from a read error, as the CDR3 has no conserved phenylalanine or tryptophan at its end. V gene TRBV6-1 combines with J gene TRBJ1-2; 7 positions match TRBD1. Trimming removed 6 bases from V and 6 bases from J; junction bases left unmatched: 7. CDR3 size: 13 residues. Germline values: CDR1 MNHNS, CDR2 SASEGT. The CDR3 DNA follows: TGTGCCAGCAGCAATGACAGGGTTGATGGCTACACCGTC. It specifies CASSNDRVDGYTV.

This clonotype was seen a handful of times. As DNA, the CDR3 is TGTGCCAGCAGTGCCTCCGGGACAGGGGTTTCCTACGAGCAGTACTTC. It codes for CASSASGTGVSYEQYF. The J gene is TRBJ2-7, the V gene TRBV6-4, with 10 bases identical to TRBD1. Germline values: CDR1 MRHNA, CDR2 SNTAGT. This CDR3 comprises 16 residues. V lost 4 bases, J lost 1 base, and 7 bases stayed unmatched.

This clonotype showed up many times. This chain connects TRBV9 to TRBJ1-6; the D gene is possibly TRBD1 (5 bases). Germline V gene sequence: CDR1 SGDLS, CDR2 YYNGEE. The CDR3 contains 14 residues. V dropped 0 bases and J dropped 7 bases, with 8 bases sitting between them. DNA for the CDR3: TGTGCCAGCAGCGTAGGAGGGGACAATTCACCCCTCCACTTT. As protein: CASSVGGDNSPLHF.

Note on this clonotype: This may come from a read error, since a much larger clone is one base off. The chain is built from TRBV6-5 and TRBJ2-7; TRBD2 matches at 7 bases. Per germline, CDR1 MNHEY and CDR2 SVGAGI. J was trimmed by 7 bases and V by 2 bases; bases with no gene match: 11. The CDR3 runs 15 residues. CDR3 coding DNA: TGTGCCAGCAGTTACGCGTCTAGCGGTGGGGGGGAGCAGTACGTC. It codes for CASSYASSGGGEQYV.